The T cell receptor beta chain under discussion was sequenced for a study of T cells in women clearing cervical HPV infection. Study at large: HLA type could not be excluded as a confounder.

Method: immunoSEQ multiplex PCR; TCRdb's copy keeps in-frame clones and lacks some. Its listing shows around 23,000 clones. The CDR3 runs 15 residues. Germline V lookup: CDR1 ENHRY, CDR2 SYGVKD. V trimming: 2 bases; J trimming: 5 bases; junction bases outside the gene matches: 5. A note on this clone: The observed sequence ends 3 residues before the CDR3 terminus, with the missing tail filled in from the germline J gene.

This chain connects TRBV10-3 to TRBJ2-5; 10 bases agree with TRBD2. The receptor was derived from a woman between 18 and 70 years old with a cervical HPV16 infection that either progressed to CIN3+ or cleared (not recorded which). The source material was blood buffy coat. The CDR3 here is CAISEALAGVETQYF. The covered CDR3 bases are TGTGCCATCAGTGAGGCCCTAGCGGGAGTCGAGACC.